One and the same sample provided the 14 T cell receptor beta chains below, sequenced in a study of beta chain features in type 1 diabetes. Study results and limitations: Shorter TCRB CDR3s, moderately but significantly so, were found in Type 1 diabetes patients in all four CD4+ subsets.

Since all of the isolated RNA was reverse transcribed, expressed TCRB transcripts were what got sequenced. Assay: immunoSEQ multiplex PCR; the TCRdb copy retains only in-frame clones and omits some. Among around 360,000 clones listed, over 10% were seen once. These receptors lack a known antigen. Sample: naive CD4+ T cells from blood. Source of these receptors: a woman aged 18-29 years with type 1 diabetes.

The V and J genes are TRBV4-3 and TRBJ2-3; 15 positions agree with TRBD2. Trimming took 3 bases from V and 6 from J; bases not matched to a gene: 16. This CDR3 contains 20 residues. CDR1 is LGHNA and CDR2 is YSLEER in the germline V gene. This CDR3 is CASSHTRPGLAGGSSDTQYF. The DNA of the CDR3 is TGCGCCAGCAGCCATACCAGACCGGGACTAGCGGGAGGTTCGTCGGATACGCAGTATTTT.

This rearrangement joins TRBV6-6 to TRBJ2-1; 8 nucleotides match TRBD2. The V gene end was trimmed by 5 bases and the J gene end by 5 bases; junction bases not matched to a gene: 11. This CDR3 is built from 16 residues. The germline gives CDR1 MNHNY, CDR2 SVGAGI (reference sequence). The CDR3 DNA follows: TGTGCCAGCAGTCCTAGACTAAGCGGGGGCAACAATGAGCAGTTCTTC. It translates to CASSPRLSGGNNEQFF.

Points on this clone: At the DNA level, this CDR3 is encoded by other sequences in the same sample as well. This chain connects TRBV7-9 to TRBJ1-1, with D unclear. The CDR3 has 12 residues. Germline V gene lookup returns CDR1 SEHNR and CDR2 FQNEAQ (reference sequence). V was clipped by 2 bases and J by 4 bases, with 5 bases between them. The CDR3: CASSLTGTEAFF. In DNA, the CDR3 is TGTGCCAGCAGCTTAACCGGCACTGAAGCTTTCTTT.

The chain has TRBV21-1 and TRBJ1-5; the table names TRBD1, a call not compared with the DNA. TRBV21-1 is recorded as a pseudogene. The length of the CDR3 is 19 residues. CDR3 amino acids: CASSNFRQGCTISNQPQHF. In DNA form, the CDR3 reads TGTGCCAGCAGCAACTTCCGACAGGGTTGTACAATTAGCAATCAGCCCCAGCATTTT.

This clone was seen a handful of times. The CDR3 bases are TGTGCCAGCAGTTTCTTTGACACTGAAGCTTTCTTT. Translated, it gives CASSFFDTEAFF. The V call is TRBV28, the J call TRBJ1-1; no clear D. Germline V CDR1 and CDR2: MDHEN, SYDVKM. V was clipped by 3 bases and J by 3 bases, with 5 bases between them. The CDR3 consists of 12 residues.

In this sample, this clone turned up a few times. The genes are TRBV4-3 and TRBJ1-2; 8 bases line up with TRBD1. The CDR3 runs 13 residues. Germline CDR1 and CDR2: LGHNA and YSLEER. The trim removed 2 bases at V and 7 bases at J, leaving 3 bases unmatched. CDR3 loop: CASSQQGAAGYTF. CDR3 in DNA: TGCGCCAGCAGCCAACAGGGGGCGGCTGGCTACACCTTC.

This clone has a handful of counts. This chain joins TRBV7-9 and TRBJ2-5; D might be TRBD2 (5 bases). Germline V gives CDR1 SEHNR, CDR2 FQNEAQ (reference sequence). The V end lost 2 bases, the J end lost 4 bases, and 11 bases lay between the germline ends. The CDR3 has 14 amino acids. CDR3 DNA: TGTGCCAGCAGCTTAAGAGGGAACGGAGAGACCCAGTACTTC. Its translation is CASSLRGNGETQYF.

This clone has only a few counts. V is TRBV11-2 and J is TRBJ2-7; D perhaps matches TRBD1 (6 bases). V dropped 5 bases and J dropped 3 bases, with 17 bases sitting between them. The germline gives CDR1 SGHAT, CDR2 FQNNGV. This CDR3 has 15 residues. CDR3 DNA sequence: TGTGCCAGCAGCCGTAATCCAGGGGTACTCTACGAGCAGTACTTC. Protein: CASSRNPGVLYEQYF.

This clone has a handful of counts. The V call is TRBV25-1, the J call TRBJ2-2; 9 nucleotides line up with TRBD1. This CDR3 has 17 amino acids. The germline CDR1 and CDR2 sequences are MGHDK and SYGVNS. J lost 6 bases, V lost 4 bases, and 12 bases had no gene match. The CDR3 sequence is CASSGRLGDRAPGELFF. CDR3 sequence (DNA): TGTGCCAGCAGTGGCAGACTTGGGGACAGGGCTCCCGGGGAGCTGTTTTTT.

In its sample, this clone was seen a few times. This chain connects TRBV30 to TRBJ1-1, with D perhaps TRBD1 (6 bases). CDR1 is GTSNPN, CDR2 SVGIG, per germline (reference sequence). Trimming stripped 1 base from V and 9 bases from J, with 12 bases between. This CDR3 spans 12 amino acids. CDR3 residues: CAWSGGGGKAFF. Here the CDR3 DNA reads TGTGCCTGGAGTGGGGGAGGGGGAAAAGCTTTCTTT.

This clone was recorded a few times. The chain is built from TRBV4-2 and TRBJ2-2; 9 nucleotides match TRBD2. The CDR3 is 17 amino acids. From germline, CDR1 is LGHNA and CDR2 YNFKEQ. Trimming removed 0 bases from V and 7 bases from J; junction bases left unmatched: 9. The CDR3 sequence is CASSQDGLAGIGGELFF. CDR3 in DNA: TGTGCCAGCAGCCAAGATGGGCTAGCGGGAATCGGCGGGGAGCTGTTTTTT.

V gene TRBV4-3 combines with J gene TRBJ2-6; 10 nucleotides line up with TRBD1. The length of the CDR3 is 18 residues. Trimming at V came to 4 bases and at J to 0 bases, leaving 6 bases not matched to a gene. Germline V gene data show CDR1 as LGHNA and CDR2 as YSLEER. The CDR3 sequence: CASSLTRDRGSGANVLTF. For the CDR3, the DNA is TGCGCCAGCAGCCTCACCCGGGACAGGGGCTCTGGGGCCAACGTCCTGACTTTC.

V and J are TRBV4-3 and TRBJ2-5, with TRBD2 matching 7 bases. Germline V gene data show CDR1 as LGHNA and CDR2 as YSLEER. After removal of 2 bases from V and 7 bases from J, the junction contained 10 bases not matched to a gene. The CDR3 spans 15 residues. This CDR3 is CASSQTGLDGGTQYF. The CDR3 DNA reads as TGCGCCAGCAGCCAAACCGGACTAGATGGCGGGACCCAGTACTTC.

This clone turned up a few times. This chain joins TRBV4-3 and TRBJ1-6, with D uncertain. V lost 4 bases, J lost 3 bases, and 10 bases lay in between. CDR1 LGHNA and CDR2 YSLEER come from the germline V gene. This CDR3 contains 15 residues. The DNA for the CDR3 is TGCGCCAGCAGCCTCGTCGCGGACTATAATTCACCCCTCCACTTT. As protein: CASSLVADYNSPLHF.